The clone carrying this T cell receptor (beta chain) was picked up a small number of times. The TCRbeta library was prepared with unique molecular identifiers. TCRdb redid the calling of the PCR reads with MiXCR, one entry per CDR3 protein. The data contain some 500,000 distinct CDR3 sequences, around 20% of them singletons. This sample was taken from a study of T-cell reconstitution after alpha-beta-depleted transplantation in children. In germline, CDR1 is SGHRS, CDR2 YFSETQ. CDR3 size: 14 residues. With 6 bases clipped from V and 2 bases from J, the junction kept 6 bases outside the gene matches. The sequence was collected from a human donor who donated a stem cell graft to a child with acute lymphoblastic leukemia. The specimen comprised PBMCs from the stem cell graft donor, sampled from the stem cell graft. The chain is built from TRBV5-1 and TRBJ2-3, with 7 nucleotides matching TRBD2. In nucleotides, the CDR3 is TGCGCCAGCAACGAGCGGGACCCCACAGATACGCAGTATTTT. Encoded protein: CASNERDPTDTQYF.